The 29 T cell receptor beta chains given below trace back to one sample, sequenced in a study of identical twins (dated by TCRdb to the mid-2010s). The library was produced with 5' RACE. The sample was run on an Illumina HiSeq 2000. TCRdb applied fastp at Q25 and MiXCR to the public reads, then kept only in-frame beta chains. Rows merge per CDR3 protein into single entries with the most common DNA and genes. The sample table shows 200,000 to 250,000 distinct CDR3 sequences, and less than 8% are seen once. The ten most abundant clones make up about 1.8% of the sample. The data were also submitted as part of a second study, on yellow fever vaccine responses in identical twins.

Sequenced material: memory (CD45RO+) T cells sorted from blood. The sample's cell subset or site, from its label and the paper: CD45RO+ enriched T cells. The origin of the receptors is a young woman in good health.

The chain is built from TRBV3-1 and TRBJ2-1, with a tentative D call TRBD1 (5 bases). Deletions cut 0 bases from V and 5 bases from J, with 11 bases between. The CDR3 loop spans 15 amino acids. The germline CDR1 and CDR2 sequences are LGHDT and YNNKEL (reference sequence). The CDR3 here is CASSQDRVGHNEQFF. DNA of the CDR3: TGTGCCAGCAGCCAAGACAGGGTGGGCCACAATGAGCAGTTCTTC.

This clonotype was counted ten times or more. This chain links TRBV27 with TRBJ2-7; TRBD1 agrees at 10 bases. J lost 3 bases, V lost 2 bases, and 4 bases had no gene match. Germline-derived CDR1 and CDR2 are MNHEY and SMNVEV (reference sequence). CDR3 length: 15 residues. The CDR3, as DNA: TGTGCCAGCAGTTTAGTGGGGACAGGGGTCTACGAGCAGTACTTC. Its protein product is CASSLVGTGVYEQYF.

Ten or more counts support this clonotype. The chain carries TRBV25-1 and TRBJ2-4; D gene unclear. Trimming shortened V by 4 bases and J by 6 bases, and 4 bases separated the two germline ends. The germline V gene has CDR1 MGHDK and CDR2 SYGVNS. This CDR3 has 11 amino acids. The CDR3: CASSGLNIQYF. The CDR3 nucleotides are TGTGCCAGCAGTGGCCTAAACATTCAGTACTTC.

Remarks on this clonotype: One end of the junction does not line up with germline, which may come from a read error. The chain joins TRBV5-4 to TRBJ2-3, with D perhaps TRBD2 (6 bases). The germline V gene has CDR1 SGHNT and CDR2 YYREEE (reference sequence). CDR3 length: 15 residues. DNA of the CDR3: TGTGCCAGCAGCCCTCAGGGACTTTCCACATATACGCAGTATTTT. Translated: CASSPQGLSTYTQYF.

This clonotype is labeled as medium-sized. The chain links TRBV7-9 to TRBJ1-4; D uncertain. Between the trimmed V and J ends, which lost 3 bases and 6 bases, there was a span of 5 bases. Germline loops: CDR1 SEHNR, CDR2 FQNEAQ (reference sequence). The CDR3 runs 12 residues. CDR3 coding DNA: TGTGCCAGCAGCTTTCTTCATGAAAAACTGTTTTTT. Translated: CASSFLHEKLFF.

This clonotype was observed a few times. The chain recombines TRBV14 with TRBJ2-6, with unresolved D. Between the trimmed V and J ends, which lost 4 bases and 0 bases, there was a span of 13 bases. The CDR3 is made up of 17 amino acids. Germline values: CDR1 SGHDN, CDR2 FVKESK. As DNA, the CDR3 is TGTGCCAGCAGCCGACTGACAAGGCCCTCTGGGGCCAACGTCCTGACTTTC. It specifies CASSRLTRPSGANVLTF.

This clonotype was counted at least ten times. V is TRBV2 and J is TRBJ2-1; D is undetermined. Between the trimmed V and J ends, which lost 6 bases and 5 bases, there was a span of 8 bases. Germline loops: CDR1 SNHLY, CDR2 FYNNEI. The length of the CDR3 is 12 residues. The CDR3 nucleotides are TGTGCCAGCAGATACTCGGACAATGAGCAGTTCTTC. It codes for CASRYSDNEQFF.

This clonotype was counted a few times. The chain has TRBV6-2 or TRBV6-3 and TRBJ2-1, with 11 bases fitting TRBD2. V was pared by 4 bases and J by 0 bases, with 2 bases of the junction left unmatched. The CDR3 sequence is 16 residues long. CDR1 is MNHEY and CDR2 is SVGEGT in the germline V gene. As DNA, the CDR3 is TGTGCCAGCAGTTCTAGCGGGAGGAGCTCCTACAATGAGCAGTTCTTC. Residues: CASSSSGRSSYNEQFF.

The chain combines TRBV14 with TRBJ2-4, with D possibly matching TRBD1 (6 bases). The CDR3 length is 17 residues. Trimming removed 0 bases from V and 0 bases from J, with 12 bases in between. CDR1 and CDR2 from the germline V gene are SGHDN and FVKESK. The CDR3 spells CASSQEETGKAKNIQYF. The CDR3 DNA follows: TGTGCCAGCAGCCAAGAGGAAACAGGGAAAGCCAAAAACATTCAGTACTTC.

The chain has TRBV7-9 and TRBJ2-5; the match to TRBD2 covers 7 bases. Germline CDR1 SEHNR, CDR2 FQNEAQ (reference sequence). The CDR3 contains 13 residues. J gave up 9 bases and V 5 bases, and 9 bases lay outside the gene matches. The CDR3 DNA reads TGTGCCAGCAGCCTAGGACTAGGGGAGGCCCAGTACTTC. It translates to CASSLGLGEAQYF.

The V and J genes are TRBV2 and TRBJ2-3; TRBD2 aligns across 14 bases. Germline CDR1 is SNHLY and CDR2 is FYNNEI. This CDR3 region has 15 residues. V dropped 8 bases and J dropped 6; count of bases not matched to a gene: 7. This CDR3 is CASCGLAGGLDTQYF. The CDR3 coding sequence is TGTGCCAGCTGCGGACTAGCGGGGGGTTTGGATACGCAGTATTTT.

This rearrangement joins TRBV11-3 to TRBJ2-1; TRBD2 matches at 13 bases. The germline CDR1 and CDR2 sequences are SGHNT and YENEEA. With V trimmed by 5 bases and J by 8 bases, 9 bases remained unmatched. The CDR3 contains 16 residues. CDR3 loop: CASSRGGTSGVDEQFF. The CDR3, as DNA: TGTGCCAGCAGCCGCGGGGGGACTAGCGGGGTGGATGAGCAGTTCTTC.

This clonotype is medium-sized by share. This sequence joins TRBV6-4 and TRBJ2-3; tentatively, D is TRBD2 (7 bases). Between the trimmed V and J ends, which lost 2 bases and 2 bases, there was a span of 8 bases. The CDR3 extends over 14 amino acids. Per germline, CDR1 MRHNA and CDR2 SNTAGT. The CDR3 DNA sequence: TGTGCCAGCAGTGACGGGGGGGCCACAGATACGCAGTATTTT. Translated: CASSDGGATDTQYF.

This clonotype was recorded at least ten times. The chain's CDR3 is CASSAPGRANTEAFF. For the CDR3, the DNA is TGCGCCAGCAGCGCCCCAGGCAGGGCTAACACTGAAGCTTTCTTT. This chain links TRBV4-1 with TRBJ1-1; maybe TRBD1 (5 bases). CDR1 MGHRA and CDR2 YSYEKL come from the germline V gene. The CDR3 spans 15 residues. Trimming left V 5 bases short and J 2 bases short, with 15 bases between.

The chain employs TRBV12-3 or TRBV12-4 and TRBJ2-1; 9 nucleotides agree with TRBD1. V trimming: 6 bases; J trimming: 8 bases; junction bases outside the gene matches: 8. The CDR3 is 14 residues long. CDR3 loop: CASRNTGQGYEQFF. CDR3 sequence (DNA): TGTGCCAGCAGGAACACGGGACAGGGATATGAGCAGTTCTTC.

There are many counts of this clonotype. The chain carries TRBV28 and TRBJ2-1, with 13 bases that match TRBD2. Losses at the gene ends were 10 bases for V and 2 bases for J; bases not matched to a gene: 11. The CDR3 consists of 17 residues. Germline V gene lookup returns CDR1 MDHEN and CDR2 SYDVKM. The CDR3 sequence is CAIHHGTSGDPYNEQFF. CDR3 nucleotides: TGTGCCATCCACCACGGGACTAGCGGGGACCCCTACAATGAGCAGTTCTTC.

This clonotype was detected ten times or more. The V call is TRBV5-1, the J call TRBJ1-6; D possibly corresponds to TRBD1 (5 bases). V shed 0 bases and J shed 8 bases, with 9 bases lying between them. The CDR3 runs 14 residues. The germline V gene has CDR1 SGHRS and CDR2 YFSETQ. Here the CDR3 DNA reads TGCGCCAGCAGCTTGGAGCCGGGGGATTCACCCCTCCACTTT. Encoded protein: CASSLEPGDSPLHF.

The rearrangement joins TRBV7-2 to TRBJ1-3; no firm D call. Germline assignment: CDR1 SGHTA and CDR2 FQGNSA. V was cut by 3 bases and J by 5 bases, with 11 bases left in between. This CDR3 is built from 14 residues. CDR3 nucleotides: TGTGCCAGCAGCTTCCCGGATCTGCGAAACACCATATATTTT. It specifies CASSFPDLRNTIYF.

This clonotype was seen many times. V usage is TRBV20-1 and J usage is TRBJ1-5; D not resolved. The CDR3 spans 14 residues. The V gene lost 0 bases and the J gene lost 2 bases, with 8 bases spanning the gap. Germline values: CDR1 DFQATT, CDR2 SNEGSKA (reference sequence). CDR3 in amino acids: CSARDLAGNQPQHF. DNA for the CDR3: TGCAGTGCTAGAGATCTTGCAGGCAATCAGCCCCAGCATTTT.

V gene TRBV19 combines with J gene TRBJ2-1, with a tentative D call TRBD2 (6 bases). Trimming stripped 2 bases from V and 3 bases from J, with 11 bases between. CDR1 LNHDA and CDR2 SQIVND come from the germline V gene (reference sequence). The CDR3 covers 15 residues. The CDR3 here is CASSIPSGDYNEQFF. CDR3 DNA: TGTGCCAGTAGTATACCATCGGGGGACTACAATGAGCAGTTCTTC.

On this clonotype itself: A read error is possible here, since a much larger clone lies one base away. This is likely a read error, given that the CDR3 carries no conserved phenylalanine or tryptophan at its end. This sequence joins TRBV3-1 and TRBJ2-1, with D uncertain. Germline V gives CDR1 LGHDT, CDR2 YNNKEL (reference sequence). The V and J ends lost 4 bases and 6 bases respectively, with 7 bases between them. This CDR3 has 12 amino acids. The CDR3 is CASSPFTNEQFL. The CDR3 DNA sequence: TGTGCCAGCAGCCCTTTTACCAATGAGCAGTTCTTG.

This clonotype was seen a few times. The chain carries TRBV7-2 and TRBJ1-4, with D hard to call. CDR1 and CDR2 (germline): SGHTA, FQGNSA. Trimming shortened V by 5 bases and J by 3 bases, and 13 bases separated the two germline ends. The CDR3 runs 15 residues. DNA for the CDR3: TGTGCCAGCAGCCTGGGTTTTGGCCCTAATGAAAAACTGTTTTTT. Amino acids: CASSLGFGPNEKLFF.

The J gene is TRBJ2-7, the V gene TRBV10-3; 8 nucleotides align to TRBD1. This CDR3 comprises 15 residues. Trimming removed 10 bases from V and 4 bases from J; junction bases left unmatched: 15. The germline CDR1 and CDR2 sequences are ENHRY and SYGVKD. This CDR3 reads CATEPRTGRTYEQYF. For the CDR3, the DNA is TGTGCCACCGAACCACGGACAGGGAGGACTTACGAGCAGTACTTC.

In this sample, this clonotype turned up many times. V is TRBV12-3 or TRBV12-4 and J is TRBJ2-7, with a weak D call TRBD1 (5 bases). V was shortened by 4 bases and J by 1 base, with 5 bases between the two germline ends. This CDR3 region has 12 residues. DNA for the CDR3: TGTGCCAGCAGTTCAGGGTCCTACGAGCAGTACTTC. Translation: CASSSGSYEQYF.

In this sample, this clonotype turned up a few times. Here the CDR3 DNA reads TGCAGCGTTGATCTTTGGGGTACCTCCTACGAGCAGTACTTC. Its protein product is CSVDLWGTSYEQYF. The rearrangement links TRBV29-1 to TRBJ2-7; D not resolved. V lost 3 bases and J lost 0, with 12 bases in between. This CDR3 is 14 amino acids long. Germline V gene sequence: CDR1 SQVTM, CDR2 ANQGSEA.

This clonotype was recorded a few times. The V and J genes are TRBV7-2 and TRBJ1-5, with TRBD1 as a possible D gene (5 bases). Germline assignment: CDR1 SGHTA and CDR2 FQGNSA. This CDR3 spans 16 amino acids. Trimming shortened V by 2 bases and J by 2 bases, and 13 bases separated the two germline ends. CDR3 nucleotide sequence: TGTGCCAGCAGCTTATCGGATGGCAGGGGCAATCAGCCCCAGCATTTT. It encodes CASSLSDGRGNQPQHF. Based on the CDR3 plus reference TRBV7-2 and TRBJ1-5, the full variable domain is GAGVSQSPSNKVTEKGKDVELRCDPISGHTALYWYRQSLGQGLEFLIYFQGNSAPDKSGLPSDRFSAERTGGSVSTLTIQRTQQEDSAVYLCASSLSDGRGNQPQHFGDGTRLSIL.

Only a few counts were recorded for this clonotype. V usage is TRBV20-1 and J usage is TRBJ2-1; the D is unclear. The CDR3 runs to 12 residues. Trimming removed 1 base at V and 4 bases at J, with 5 bases between. Looked up from germline, CDR1 is DFQATT and CDR2 is SNEGSKA (reference sequence). The CDR3 sequence is CSARGRYNEQFF. CDR3 DNA: TGCAGTGCTAGAGGCCGTTACAATGAGCAGTTCTTC.

This clonotype has more than one count but fewer than ten. A read error may produce the germline difference seen at one junction end. The chain joins TRBV5-1 to TRBJ2-7; D unclear. The CDR3 covers 13 residues. Germline-derived CDR1 and CDR2 are SGHRS and YFSETQ. CDR3 bases: TGTGCCAGCTGGAGAGACAACTCCTACGAGCAGTACTTC. Its protein product is CASWRDNSYEQYF.

This clonotype was seen repeatedly, ten times or more. The chain is built from TRBV3-1 and TRBJ1-2, with TRBD1 matching 7 bases. The CDR3 length is 13 residues. J gave up 4 bases and V 4 bases, and 3 bases lay outside the gene matches. Germline V gives CDR1 LGHDT, CDR2 YNNKEL (reference sequence). CDR3 nucleotide sequence: TGTGCCAGCAGCCGGGGACAGCTCTATGGCTACACCTTC. The encoded protein is CASSRGQLYGYTF. The complete variable domain, with remaining parts taken from reference TRBV3-1 and TRBJ1-2, reads DTAVSQTPKYLVTQMGNDKSIKCEQNLGHDTMYWYKQDSKKFLKIMFSYNNKELIINETVPNRFSPKSPDKAHLNLHINSLELGDSAVYFCASSRGQLYGYTFGSGTRLTVV.